Listed here is a single T cell receptor beta chain. No antigen is known for it. This record belongs to a study of shared clonotypes between healthy human individuals. Overall study context: A couple of women and a few men aged 18 to 49 made up the donors.

TCRdb's table, derived via immunoSEQ multiplex PCR, lists solely in-frame clones and lacks some. The sample lists approximately 1,500,000 clones, 96% occurring once. All of the donors resided in Nashville, Tennessee, and each was a Caucasian adult. Germline V gene sequence: CDR1 SGHVS, CDR2 FNYEAQ. Trimming shortened V by 3 bases and J by 0 bases, and 15 bases separated the two germline ends. The CDR3 consists of 17 residues. Study-wide findings and caveats: The sharing of about 5% of naive CD4 clonotypes was seen across several donors.

This TCR was recovered from a man aged 25-45 years in good health. The source material was naive CD4+ T cells sorted from blood. Described subset: CD45RA+ positively selected. The gene calls are TRBV7-6 and TRBJ2-1; maybe TRBD2 (5 bases). The CDR3 sequence is CASSLFGSKSSYNEQFF. As DNA, the CDR3 is TGTGCCAGCAGCTTGTTTGGGAGCAAGAGCTCCTACAATGAGCAGTTCTTC.